These 32 T cell receptor beta chains came from one sample sequenced in a study of T cell changes during pregnancy in multiple sclerosis. Generated by immunoSEQ multiplex PCR, the TCRdb table keeps only in-frame clones and is missing some. The table lists approximately 20,000 clones, more than 80% of them singletons. The material was CD8+ T cells from peripheral blood mononuclear cells, obtained in the third trimester of pregnancy. The receptors come from a female donor in good health, enrolled as a control in a pregnancy study.

V and J are TRBV5-4 and TRBJ1-1; TRBD1 matches 7 bases. Germline CDR1 reads SGHNT; CDR2 reads YYREEE (reference sequence). The CDR3 loop spans 13 amino acids. The V segment lost 4 bases and the J segment 2 bases; nucleotides outside the gene matches: 2. The CDR3 loop is CASSEGANTEAFF. As DNA, the CDR3 is TGTGCCAGCAGCGAGGGGGCCAACACTGAAGCTTTCTTT.

The chain has TRBV13 and TRBJ1-2, with D perhaps TRBD1 (5 bases). The CDR3 sequence is 13 residues long. Germline V gene data show CDR1 as PRHDT and CDR2 as FYEKMQ (reference sequence). The V and J ends lost 4 bases and 3 bases respectively, with 9 bases between them. Here the CDR3 reads CASSWGEDYGYTF. The CDR3 DNA is TGTGCCAGCAGCTGGGGGGAAGACTATGGCTACACCTTC.

This clone was counted only a few times. V usage is TRBV4-1 and J usage is TRBJ1-1; D call uncertain. The CDR3 consists of 13 residues. Looked up from germline, CDR1 is MGHRA and CDR2 is YSYEKL. V dropped 3 bases and J dropped 1 base, with 6 bases sitting between them. CDR3 sequence: CASSQSANTEAFF. CDR3 nucleotides: TGCGCCAGCAGCCAGAGCGCGAACACTGAAGCTTTCTTT.

The V gene is TRBV19, the J gene TRBJ1-4, with TRBD1 identical over 8 bases. V was pared by 5 bases and J by 5 bases, with 7 bases of the junction left unmatched. CDR1 LNHDA and CDR2 SQIVND come from the germline V gene (reference sequence). This CDR3 is built from 15 residues. The CDR3 sequence: CASSPRQGRNEKLFF. The CDR3 DNA sequence: TGTGCCAGTAGTCCCCGACAGGGGAGAAATGAAAAACTGTTTTTT. The variable domain in full, completed from reference TRBV19 and TRBJ1-4, reads DGGITQSPKYLFRKEGQNVTLSCEQNLNHDAMYWYRQDPGQGLRLIYYSQIVNDFQKGDIAEGYSVSREKKESFPLTVTSAQKNPTAFYLCASSPRQGRNEKLFFGSGTQLSVL.

This clone has a single count. V gene TRBV9 combines with J gene TRBJ2-5, with 9 bases fitting TRBD1. Germline V gene sequence: CDR1 SGDLS, CDR2 YYNGEE. The CDR3 length is 14 residues. V lost 0 bases, J lost 5 bases, and 2 bases stayed unmatched. In DNA form, the CDR3 reads TGTGCCAGCAGCGTAGGGACAGGGGACGAGACCCAGTACTTC. This translates into CASSVGTGDETQYF. Filled out from reference TRBV9 and TRBJ2-5, the complete variable domain reads DSGVTQTPKHLITATGQRVTLRCSPRSGDLSVYWYQQSLDQGLQFLIQYYNGEERAKGNILERFSAQQFPDLHSELNLSSLELGDSALYFCASSVGTGDETQYFGPGTRLLVL.

The chain has TRBV5-1 and TRBJ2-1; TRBD2 aligns across 8 bases. The CDR3 is 15 residues long. Per the germline V gene, CDR1 is SGHRS and CDR2 is YFSETQ. Losses at the gene ends were 1 base for V and 4 bases for J; bases not matched to a gene: 4. The CDR3 coding sequence is TGCGCCAGCAGCTTGAAGGCGGGGGGATACAATGAGCAGTTCTTC. Translated: CASSLKAGGYNEQFF.

This clone was seen more than once but under ten times. The chain has TRBV4-2 and TRBJ2-7; TRBD1 matches 8 bases. This CDR3 is built from 14 residues. J was trimmed by 3 bases and V by 7 bases; bases with no gene match: 8. Per germline, CDR1 LGHNA and CDR2 YNFKEQ. For the CDR3, the DNA is TGTGCCAGCACCTCTGGACAGGGTATCTACGAGCAGTACTTC. Translated, it gives CASTSGQGIYEQYF.

The genes are TRBV18 and TRBJ2-7; tentative D call: TRBD1 (6 bases). V lost 6 bases and J 7 bases, leaving 22 bases between the germline ends. The CDR3 sequence is 15 residues long. CDR1 and CDR2 from the germline V gene are KGHSH and LQKENI. CDR3 region: CASSPYRDPSDEQYF. In nucleotides, the CDR3 is TGTGCCAGCTCGCCCTACAGGGACCCCTCGGATGAGCAGTACTTC. The full variable domain, with the rest looked up from reference TRBV18 and TRBJ2-7, is NAGVMQNPRHLVRRRGQEARLRCSPMKGHSHVYWYRQLPEEGLKFMVYLQKENIIDESGMPKERFSAEFPKEGPSILRIQQVVRGDSAAYFCASSPYRDPSDEQYFGPGTRLTVT.

The chain couples TRBV27 to TRBJ1-2; TRBD1 might be the D (6 bases). Trimming cost V 5 bases and J 8 bases, with 15 bases left between them. Per germline, CDR1 MNHEY and CDR2 SMNVEV (reference sequence). There are 13 residues in the CDR3. The CDR3 DNA reads TGTGCCAGCAGTAACAGGGTTGAGTGGGGCTACACCTTC. Protein sequence: CASSNRVEWGYTF.

The CDR3 protein is CASSVGLAGTDTQYF. The CDR3 DNA reads TGTGCCAGCAGCGTAGGACTAGCGGGGACGGATACGCAGTATTTT. This chain uses TRBV9 with TRBJ2-3; TRBD2 matches 11 bases. Germline V CDR1 and CDR2: SGDLS, YYNGEE. The CDR3 totals 15 residues. The trim removed 0 bases at V and 6 bases at J, leaving 3 bases unmatched. Using reference TRBV9 and TRBJ2-3 for the parts outside the CDR3, the full variable domain is DSGVTQTPKHLITATGQRVTLRCSPRSGDLSVYWYQQSLDQGLQFLIQYYNGEERAKGNILERFSAQQFPDLHSELNLSSLELGDSALYFCASSVGLAGTDTQYFGPGTRLTVL.

V is TRBV7-9 and J is TRBJ1-1; TRBD1 is a possible D gene (5 bases). Trimming took 1 base from V and 5 from J, leaving 11 bases between them. The CDR3 extends over 14 amino acids. Germline CDR1 SEHNR, CDR2 FQNEAQ (reference sequence). CDR3 in amino acids: CASSLGGELTEAFF. The CDR3 nucleotides are TGTGCCAGCAGCTTAGGGGGGGAGCTGACTGAAGCTTTCTTT. The variable domain in full, completed from reference TRBV7-9 and TRBJ1-1, reads DTGVSQNPRHKITKRGQNVTFRCDPISEHNRLYWYRQTLGQGPEFLTYFQNEAQLEKSRLLSDRFSAERPKGSFSTLEIQRTEQGDSAMYLCASSLGGELTEAFFGQGTRLTVV.

This clone came up a few times. This sequence joins TRBV7-8 and TRBJ1-6; the D is unclear. From germline, CDR1 is SGHVS and CDR2 FQNEAQ. The CDR3 spans 14 residues. V was clipped by 7 bases and J by 6 bases, with 13 bases between them. DNA of the CDR3: TGTGCCAGCATGGATAGGGAGGTTAATTCACCCCTCCACTTT. Its protein is CASMDREVNSPLHF.

The V and J genes are TRBV5-6 and TRBJ2-4; TRBD2 agrees at 9 bases. The germline V gene has CDR1 SGHDT and CDR2 YYEEEE. The V segment lost 5 bases and the J segment 6 bases; nucleotides outside the gene matches: 9. This CDR3 region has 15 residues. CDR3 sequence reads: CASSALTAGGNIQYF. The CDR3 DNA follows: TGTGCCAGCAGTGCCTTGACAGCGGGGGGAAACATTCAGTACTTC.

V usage is TRBV27 and J usage is TRBJ2-1, with TRBD2 as a possible D gene (5 bases). V dropped 8 bases and J dropped 8 bases, with 16 bases sitting between them. Germline V gives CDR1 MNHEY, CDR2 SMNVEV (reference sequence). CDR3 size: 13 residues. The CDR3: CASSKEAGDEQFF. CDR3 coding DNA: TGTGCCAGCTCCAAGGAGGCCGGGGATGAGCAGTTCTTC.

The gene calls are TRBV28 and TRBJ2-6; TRBD2 is a possible D gene (5 bases). The CDR3 contains 13 residues. V lost 10 bases and J 4 bases, leaving 11 bases between the germline ends. CDR1 is MDHEN and CDR2 is SYDVKM in the germline V gene. The chain's CDR3 is CATLREGANVLTF. CDR3 coding DNA: TGTGCCACCCTCCGGGAAGGGGCCAACGTCCTGACTTTC.

The chain is built from TRBV4-3 and TRBJ1-5; no firm D call. The germline V gene has CDR1 LGHNA and CDR2 YSLEER. V lost 0 bases and J lost 6, with 12 bases in between. This CDR3 is 15 amino acids long. The CDR3 nucleotides are TGCGCCAGCAGCCAAGATCACCGGGAAGCTCAGCCCCAGCATTTT. This translates into CASSQDHREAQPQHF.

This clone ranks as medium-sized. This sequence joins TRBV19 and TRBJ1-5; possibly TRBD1 for D (5 bases). Trimming removed 6 bases from V and 0 bases from J, with 9 bases in between. Germline V CDR1 and CDR2: LNHDA, SQIVND (reference sequence). The CDR3 covers 14 residues. The CDR3 coding sequence is TGTGCCAGTAGCCCAGGGATTAGCAATCAGCCCCAGCATTTT. Protein: CASSPGISNQPQHF.

This chain links TRBV15 with TRBJ1-6; 10 positions match TRBD1. The CDR3 runs to 16 residues. The ends lost 5 bases at V and 14 bases at J; junction bases unmatched: 15. Germline assignment: CDR1 LNHNV and CDR2 YYDKDF (reference sequence). CDR3 in DNA: TGTGCCACCAGCGCACGGACAGGGGGTTCTCAAGAGGCCCTCCACTTT. It specifies CATSARTGGSQEALHF. The whole variable domain, filled in from reference TRBV15 and TRBJ1-6, reads DAMVIQNPRYQVTQFGKPVTLSCSQTLNHNVMYWYQQKSSQAPKLLFHYYDKDFNNEADTPDNFQSRRPNTSFCFLDIRSPGLGDTAMYLCATSARTGGSQEALHFGNGTRLTVT.

CDR3 sequence reads: CASSRRGSAQETQYF. In DNA form, the CDR3 reads TGTGCCAGCAGCCGCCGGGGGTCCGCTCAAGAGACCCAGTACTTC. The chain combines TRBV7-9 with TRBJ2-5, with a weak D call TRBD2 (6 bases). The V gene's germline CDR1 is SEHNR and CDR2 FQNEAQ (reference sequence). V shed 5 bases and J shed 2 bases, with 15 bases lying between them. The CDR3 runs 15 residues.

This clone has just one count. J is TRBJ1-1 and V is TRBV5-4; the D is unclear. V was cut by 0 bases and J by 8 bases, with 8 bases left in between. The germline V gene encodes CDR1 SGHNT and CDR2 YYREEE (reference sequence). The CDR3 is 12 amino acids. The CDR3 DNA reads as TGTGCCAGCAGCTTGGGGCAGGCAGAAGCTTTCTTT. It codes for CASSLGQAEAFF.

The chain is built from TRBV29-1 and TRBJ2-3, with no clear D. Trimming pared 3 bases from V and 4 bases from J, leaving 14 bases between. From germline, CDR1 is SQVTM and CDR2 ANQGSEA. This CDR3 has 14 amino acids. The CDR3 nucleotides read TGCAGCGTTGACTCGAGGATGGGTCCAGATACGCAGTATTTT. This gives the protein CSVDSRMGPDTQYF.

The rearrangement uses TRBV9 and TRBJ2-1, with 13 bases matching TRBD2. This CDR3 has 15 amino acids. With V trimmed by 5 bases and J by 4 bases, 3 bases remained unmatched. CDR1 and CDR2 from the germline V gene are SGDLS and YYNGEE. Written as DNA, the CDR3 is TGTGCCAGCAGTACTAGCGGGGGGGCTTACAATGAGCAGTTCTTC. Translating gives CASSTSGGAYNEQFF.

V usage is TRBV18 and J usage is TRBJ1-5; D unresolved. Germline V CDR1 and CDR2: KGHSH, LQKENI. Trimming pared 8 bases from V and 6 bases from J, leaving 8 bases between. This CDR3 has 11 amino acids. CDR3 residues: CASPTSQPQHF. CDR3 nucleotides: TGTGCCAGCCCCACGAGTCAGCCCCAGCATTTT.

This clone has just a few counts. Here the CDR3 reads CASSQGVGVLSPLHF. CDR3 DNA: TGTGCCAGCAGCCAAGGTGTAGGGGTTTTGTCACCCCTCCACTTT. V usage is TRBV14 and J usage is TRBJ1-6; a possible D gene is TRBD1 (5 bases). Germline V lookup: CDR1 SGHDN, CDR2 FVKESK. V shed 1 base and J shed 10 bases, with 14 bases lying between them. CDR3 size: 15 residues. Full variable domain (remainder filled in from reference TRBV14 and TRBJ1-6): EAGVTQFPSHSVIEKGQTVTLRCDPISGHDNLYWYRRVMGKEIKFLLHFVKESKQDESGMPNNRFLAERTGGTYSTLKVQPAELEDSGVYFCASSQGVGVLSPLHFGNGTRLTVT.

There are a few counts of this clone. The J gene is TRBJ2-7, the V gene TRBV6-1; D is undetermined. The CDR3 sequence is 12 residues long. Trimming took off 3 bases at V and 4 bases at J, with 7 bases between the two ends. From germline, CDR1 is MNHNS and CDR2 SASEGT. The DNA for the CDR3 is TGTGCCAGCAGTGACTACGGTTACGAGCAGTACTTC. Encoded protein: CASSDYGYEQYF.

This clone was seen just once. The rearrangement joins TRBV7-8 to TRBJ2-4; 7 bases map to TRBD2. Per germline, CDR1 SGHVS and CDR2 FQNEAQ. The CDR3 runs to 15 residues. V lost 5 bases to trimming and J lost 1 base; unmatched junction nucleotides: 5. The chain's CDR3 is CASSVGGGAKNIQYF. Written as DNA, the CDR3 is TGTGCCAGCAGCGTTGGGGGGGGTGCCAAAAACATTCAGTACTTC.

This clone was picked up one time. This chain joins TRBV5-4 and TRBJ1-2; weak D call: TRBD1 (6 bases). Germline lookup yields CDR1 SGHNT and CDR2 YYREEE (reference sequence). Trimming removed 4 bases from V and 6 bases from J, with 19 bases in between. The CDR3 loop spans 15 amino acids. The CDR3 nucleotides are TGTGCCAGCAGCCAGACGTGGGCAGGGGCGAATGGCTACACCTTC. It is translated as CASSQTWAGANGYTF.

J is TRBJ1-1 and V is TRBV27; 7 bases fit TRBD1. The CDR3 has 13 amino acids. Trimming took 3 bases from V and 8 from J; bases not matched to a gene: 6. In germline, CDR1 is MNHEY, CDR2 SMNVEV (reference sequence). The CDR3 coding sequence is TGTGCCAGCAGTTTTAGCAGGGGGGTAGAAGCTTTCTTT. This gives the protein CASSFSRGVEAFF.

The rearrangement links TRBV12-2 to TRBJ2-5; TRBD2, the D gene given by the table, was not confirmed from the DNA. TRBV12-2 is flagged as a pseudogene. This CDR3 has 17 residues. The CDR3, as DNA: TGTGCAAGTCGCTTTCACATCACTAGCGGGGGACGAGAGACCCAGTACTTC. Translating it yields CASRFHITSGGRETQYF.

V gene TRBV2 combines with J gene TRBJ2-4; 9 bases fit TRBD1. The CDR3 extends over 14 amino acids. V lost 8 bases, J lost 4 bases, and 6 bases stayed unmatched. The germline CDR1 and CDR2 sequences are SNHLY and FYNNEI. CDR3 DNA sequence: TGTGCCAGCCGGTCCGGGACAGGGAAAAACATTCAGTACTTC. Translated, it gives CASRSGTGKNIQYF.

The rearrangement joins TRBV4-2 to TRBJ1-2; no clear D. CDR1 is LGHNA, CDR2 YNFKEQ, per germline. V lost 5 bases and J 3 bases, leaving 16 bases between the germline ends. The CDR3 length is 15 residues. The chain's CDR3 is CASSGTTLGDYGYTF. In nucleotides, the CDR3 is TGTGCCAGCAGCGGAACTACCCTAGGAGACTATGGCTACACCTTC.

This clone was detected once. The chain carries TRBV6-5 and TRBJ2-7, with TRBD1 matching over 8 bases. Germline CDR1 MNHEY, CDR2 SVGAGI. CDR3 length: 15 amino acids. Unmatched junction bases numbered 4, after V lost 0 bases and J lost 3 bases. CDR3 amino acids: CASSYSRDRNYEQYF. As DNA, the CDR3 is TGTGCCAGCAGTTACTCCCGGGACAGGAACTACGAGCAGTACTTC.